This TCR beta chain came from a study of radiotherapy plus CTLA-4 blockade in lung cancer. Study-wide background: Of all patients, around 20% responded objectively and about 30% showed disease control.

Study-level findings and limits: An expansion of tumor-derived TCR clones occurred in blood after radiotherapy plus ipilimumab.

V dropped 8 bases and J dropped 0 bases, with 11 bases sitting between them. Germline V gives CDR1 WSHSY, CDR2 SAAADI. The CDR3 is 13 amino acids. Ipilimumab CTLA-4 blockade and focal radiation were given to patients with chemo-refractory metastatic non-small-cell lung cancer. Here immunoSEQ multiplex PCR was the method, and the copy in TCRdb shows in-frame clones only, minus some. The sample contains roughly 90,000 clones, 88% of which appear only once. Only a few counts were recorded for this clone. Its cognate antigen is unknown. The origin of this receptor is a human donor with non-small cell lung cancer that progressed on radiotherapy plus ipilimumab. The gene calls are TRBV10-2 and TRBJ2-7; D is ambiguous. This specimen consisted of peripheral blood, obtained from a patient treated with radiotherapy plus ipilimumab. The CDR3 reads CASRSASSYEQYF. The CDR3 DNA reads TGCGCCAGCCGCTCAGCCAGCTCCTACGAGCAGTACTTC.